Below, 10 T cell receptor beta chains from the same sample are listed, as sequenced in a study of T cell responses to AZD1222 COVID-19 vaccine. Only in-frame clones appear in the TCRdb table, and some are missing; sequencing was by immunoSEQ multiplex PCR. Of 150,000 to 200,000 clones in the sample, approximately 90% were seen once. Sequencing was performed on peripheral blood, taken 28 days after the second AZD1222 dose. The receptors shown here come from an adult who received the AZD1222 COVID-19 vaccine.

The chain combines TRBV21-1 with TRBJ2-7; the listed D gene, TRBD1, was not tested against the DNA. TRBV21-1 is shown as a pseudogene. This CDR3 contains 17 residues. In DNA form, the CDR3 reads TGTGCCAGCAGCATTACCCCCGGACAGGGGATACCCTACGAGCAGTACTTC. This encodes CASSITPGQGIPYEQYF.

The rearrangement uses TRBV3-1 (or the pseudogene TRBV3-2) and TRBJ2-1, with 7 bases matching TRBD2. V was clipped by 4 bases and J by 5 bases; unmatched bases: 8. This CDR3 is built from 15 residues. Per germline, CDR1 LGHDT and CDR2 YNNKEL (reference sequence). The CDR3 DNA follows: TGTGCCAGCAGCCGGACGAGCGGGGCTAACAATGAGCAGTTCTTC. Translating gives CASSRTSGANNEQFF.

This clone was observed a handful of times. The chain combines TRBV24-1 with TRBJ1-1; the D gene is possibly TRBD1 (5 bases). Germline lookup yields CDR1 KGHDR and CDR2 SFDVKD. The CDR3 runs 15 residues. The V and J ends lost 3 bases and 1 base respectively, with 11 bases between them. DNA for the CDR3: TGTGCCACCAGTGATCCCAGGGCCTCGAACACTGAAGCTTTCTTT. It codes for CATSDPRASNTEAFF.

The CDR3 reads CASSQRVAGENYGYTF. The CDR3 coding sequence is TGCGCCAGCAGCCAAAGAGTGGCAGGGGAGAACTATGGCTACACCTTC. The rearrangement joins TRBV4-1 to TRBJ1-2, with D maybe TRBD1 (6 bases). CDR1 and CDR2 from the germline V gene are MGHRA and YSYEKL. Between the trimmed V and J ends, which lost 2 bases and 2 bases, there was a span of 15 bases. The CDR3 consists of 16 residues.

The rearrangement joins TRBV6-5 to TRBJ2-2; 8 positions agree with TRBD2. This CDR3 is built from 16 residues. Germline V gene lookup returns CDR1 MNHEY and CDR2 SVGAGI. J lost 4 bases, V lost 2 bases, and 6 bases had no gene match. CDR3 bases: TGTGCCAGCAGTTACCGCGGGACTAGACCCACCGGGGAGCTGTTTTTT. Its protein is CASSYRGTRPTGELFF.

The chain links TRBV27 to TRBJ2-7; 7 nucleotides align to TRBD1. CDR1 is MNHEY and CDR2 is SMNVEV in the germline V gene (reference sequence). The J segment lost 2 bases and the V segment lost 5 bases, leaving 0 bases of the junction unmatched. CDR3 length: 12 amino acids. CDR3 sequence: CASSGTAYEQYF. CDR3 nucleotide sequence: TGTGCCAGCAGTGGGACAGCCTACGAGCAGTACTTC.

The rearrangement uses TRBV6-4 and TRBJ2-1; 15 nucleotides line up with TRBD2. Per germline, CDR1 MRHNA and CDR2 SNTAGT. This CDR3 has 17 residues. Trimming removed 9 bases from V and 4 bases from J; junction bases left unmatched: 10. CDR3 sequence (DNA): TGTGCCAGTCCCCCGGGACTAGCGGGGGGCCGTTACAATGAGCAGTTCTTC. Translated, it gives CASPPGLAGGRYNEQFF.

This chain links TRBV28 with TRBJ2-5; D unresolved. The V and J ends lost 3 bases and 4 bases respectively, with 6 bases between them. This CDR3 comprises 12 residues. Germline V gene data show CDR1 as MDHEN and CDR2 as SYDVKM. Here the CDR3 reads CASSLRTETQYF. The DNA for the CDR3 is TGTGCCAGCAGTTTGCGCACAGAGACCCAGTACTTC.

V is TRBV19 and J is TRBJ1-4; 10 nucleotides match TRBD1. CDR1 LNHDA and CDR2 SQIVND come from the germline V gene (reference sequence). This CDR3 contains 14 residues. J was trimmed by 7 bases and V by 4 bases; bases with no gene match: 3. The CDR3 sequence: CASSRTGGGEKLFF. Written as DNA, the CDR3 is TGTGCCAGTAGTAGGACAGGGGGTGGTGAAAAACTGTTTTTT.

This sequence joins TRBV5-1 and TRBJ1-1; D call uncertain. V was trimmed by 0 bases and J by 7 bases, leaving 7 bases between them. The CDR3 contains 12 residues. Germline CDR1 and CDR2: SGHRS and YFSETQ. The CDR3 loop is CASSLEGHEAFF. The DNA for the CDR3 is TGCGCCAGCAGCTTGGAAGGCCATGAAGCTTTCTTT.